The 3 T cell receptor beta chains below come from one sample, sequenced in a study of beta chain features in type 1 diabetes. Study-wide points: Patients with Type 1 diabetes showed moderately but significantly shorter TCRB CDR3s in all four CD4+ subsets.

Investigators reverse transcribed all isolated RNA, so they sequenced expressed TCRB transcripts. Measured with immunoSEQ multiplex PCR; TCRdb has only the in-frame clones, and not every one. Altogether under 300,000 clones are present, approximately 14% being singletons, with the ten largest covering just under 0.02%. The antigens for these receptors are not known. The sequencing sample was made of naive CD4+ T cells from blood. Receptors were obtained from a man aged 25-45 years with type 1 diabetes.

The gene calls are TRBV7-9 and TRBJ2-3, with TRBD2 matching over 8 bases. J was trimmed by 4 bases and V by 4 bases; bases with no gene match: 10. Germline assignment: CDR1 SEHNR and CDR2 FQNEAQ (reference sequence). This CDR3 spans 16 amino acids. The DNA for the CDR3 is TGTGCCAGCAGCTCCGGGAGGGGAGCGGGGGCAGATACGCAGTATTTT. Its protein is CASSSGRGAGADTQYF.

This chain uses TRBV5-4 with TRBJ1-4; D unclear. CDR1 is SGHNT, CDR2 YYREEE, per germline (reference sequence). V lost 3 bases and J 7 bases, leaving 19 bases between the germline ends. The CDR3 loop spans 16 amino acids. CDR3 in amino acids: CASSSATDRAGEKLFF. The CDR3 bases are TGTGCCAGCAGCTCTGCTACGGACCGGGCGGGTGAAAAACTGTTTTTT.

The V call is TRBV25-1, the J call TRBJ2-2; no firm D call. This CDR3 contains 15 residues. The germline V gene encodes CDR1 MGHDK and CDR2 SYGVNS. V lost 1 base to trimming and J lost 3 bases, with 9 bases between them. The CDR3 bases are TGTGCCAGCAGTGAATCGGGTTCTTACACCGGGGAGCTGTTTTTT. Protein product: CASSESGSYTGELFF.